Listed below are T cell receptor beta chains from one sample, sequenced in a study of cytomegalovirus exposure and HLA in healthy donors. The protocol was immunoSEQ multiplex PCR, while the TCRdb copy is restricted to in-frame clones and leaves out a portion. The table lists some 42,000 clones, with about 1.2% in the top ten. The sample comprised PBMCs. Receptor source: a man aged 25-45 years in good health and CMV-seronegative. Both conserved end residues are part of each CDR3. A D gene is named only where the DNA matches it firmly.

V	J	D	DNA	CDR3
TRBV30	TRBJ1-1	-	TGTGCCTGGAGTCTGGGCAACCCCGAAGATTTCTTT	CAWSLGNPEDFF
TRBV18	TRBJ1-1	TRBD1	TGTGCCAGCTCAGTAGGGACAGCTAATGAAGCTTTCTTT	CASSVGTANEAFF
TRBV2	TRBJ2-7	-	TGTGCCAGCAGTCCCGACAAAGGGGTCTACGAGCAGTACTTC	CASSPDKGVYEQYF
TRBV18	TRBJ1-1	-	TGTGCCAGCTCACCGAGCCACAGACCCACTGAAGCTTTCTTT	CASSPSHRPTEAFF
TRBV30	TRBJ2-2	TRBD1	TGTGCCTGGAGTGGGTTAGGACAGGGTACAACCGGGGAGCTGTTTTTT	CAWSGLGQGTTGELFF
TRBV19	TRBJ2-7	-	TGTGCCAGTACCTCAGGGTCCTACGAGCAGTACTTC	CASTSGSYEQYF
TRBV5-1	TRBJ2-1	TRBD1	TGCGCCAGCAGCCCTGGGACAGGGGGCAATGAGCAGTTCTTC	CASSPGTGGNEQFF
TRBV14	TRBJ2-7	TRBD1	TGTGCCAGCAGCCACCGGGACAGGGGGCTAATGAGCTCCTACGAGCAGTACTTC	CASSHRDRGLMSSYEQYF
TRBV4-1	TRBJ2-3	TRBD2	TGCGCCAGCAGCCAACGTCTAGCGGGAGTCGAATTCGGCACAGATACGCAGTATTTT	CASSQRLAGVEFGTDTQYF
TRBV7-9	TRBJ2-7	-	TGTGCCAGCAGCTCCCCCTATCGATACGAGCAGTACTTC	CASSSPYRYEQYF
TRBV4-1	TRBJ2-7	TRBD2	TGCGCCAGCAGCCAGGTGTACGGACTAGCGGCTTCCTACGAGCAGTACTTC	CASSQVYGLAASYEQYF
TRBV19	TRBJ2-1	TRBD2	TGTGCCAGTAGTATAGGCCCAGCGGGAGTGGCCTACAATGAGCAGTTCTTC	CASSIGPAGVAYNEQFF
TRBV20-1	TRBJ2-7	-	TGCAGTGGCGGGGACCCCTACGAGCAGTACTTC	CSGGDPYEQYF
TRBV4-1	TRBJ1-1	-	TGCGCCAGCAGCCAGGTTACAGGGCCCAACACTGAAGCTTTCTTT	CASSQVTGPNTEAFF
TRBV27	TRBJ2-3	TRBD2	TGTGCCAGCAGTGCGCCTCGAGGGATAGCGGGAGACGAACGGCAGTATTTT	CASSAPRGIAGDERQYF
TRBV9	TRBJ2-7	TRBD2	TGTGCCAGCAGCGAAGCGGGAGCCTCCTACGAGCAGTACTTC	CASSEAGASYEQYF
TRBV4-3	TRBJ1-4	TRBD1	TGCGCCAGCAGCCAAGATCTTACTGGACAGGCGGGTGAAAAACTGTTTTTT	CASSQDLTGQAGEKLFF